A selection of T cell receptor beta chains follows, all from one sample in a study of OX40 agonist ivuxolimab in advanced cancers. Here immunoSEQ multiplex PCR was the method, and the copy in TCRdb shows in-frame clones only, minus some. The repertoire holds roughly 40,000 clones, with around 80% as singletons. Sequences were derived from CD4+ or CD8+ T cells sorted from blood, sampled in a trial of the OX40 agonist ivuxolimab. The receptors derive from an adult with an advanced solid tumor such as melanoma, head and neck, liver or kidney cancer. CDR3s include the opening cysteine and the closing phenylalanine or tryptophan. A D gene is named only where the DNA matches it firmly. The size of a clone is reported for some rows only, either as once, few or many, or as a class for expanded clones.

V gene	J gene	D gene	clone size	CDR3 protein	CDR3 DNA
TRBV28	TRBJ2-5	NA	NA	CASSSGIRRKSQETQYF	TGTGCCAGCAGTTCCGGAATTAGGCGAAAATCCCAAGAGACCCAGTACTTC
TRBV2	TRBJ2-5	NA	NA	CASRGGEIQETQYF	TGTGCCAGCAGGGGGGGTGAGATCCAAGAGACCCAGTACTTC
TRBV19	TRBJ1-4	NA	NA	CASSIGSLAEKLFF	TGTGCCAGTAGTATTGGCAGCCTCGCTGAAAAACTGTTTTTT
TRBV9	TRBJ2-7	NA	NA	CASSVEGFGDRLEQYF	TGTGCCAGCAGCGTAGAAGGGTTCGGGGATCGGCTCGAGCAGTACTTC
TRBV11-2	TRBJ2-1	TRBD1	NA	CASSKEGQGYNEQFF	TGTGCCAGCAGCAAGGAGGGACAGGGATACAATGAGCAGTTCTTC
TRBV5-4	TRBJ2-2	NA	NA	CASSFDLLGELFF	TGTGCCAGCAGCTTCGACTTACTCGGGGAGCTGTTTTTT
TRBV18	TRBJ2-7	NA	NA	CASSPLPRSSYEQYF	TGTGCCAGCTCACCATTACCCAGGAGCTCCTACGAGCAGTACTTC
TRBV9	TRBJ1-1	TRBD1	NA	CASSVAGQGVGAFF	TGTGCCAGCAGCGTAGCGGGACAGGGGGTCGGGGCTTTCTTT
TRBV30	TRBJ2-1	NA	NA	CAWSYDPGDEQFF	TGTGCCTGGAGCTACGACCCCGGGGATGAGCAGTTCTTC
TRBV6-6	TRBJ1-2	TRBD1	NA	CASRPRDRGGDGYTF	TGTGCCAGCAGACCCCGGGACAGGGGAGGGGATGGCTACACCTTC
TRBV27	TRBJ2-3	TRBD1	NA	CASVTPRGTANTDTQYF	TGTGCCAGCGTCACGCCGAGGGGGACAGCCAACACAGATACGCAGTATTTT
TRBV27	TRBJ2-3	NA	NA	CASSYGSSRPTDTQYF	TGTGCCAGCAGTTATGGTAGCTCAAGGCCCACAGATACGCAGTATTTT
TRBV19	TRBJ1-6	NA	few	CASRRDGPRGPLHF	TGTGCCAGTAGACGGGACGGGCCTAGAGGACCCCTCCACTTT
TRBV6-5	TRBJ2-7	TRBD2	NA	CASSSPAGGTYEQYF	TGTGCCAGCAGTTCCCCTGCGGGGGGGACCTACGAGCAGTACTTC
TRBV11-3	TRBJ2-1	NA	NA	CASSPASNEQFF	TGTGCCAGCAGCCCGGCGAGCAATGAGCAGTTCTTC
TRBV4-1	TRBJ2-7	NA	NA	CASSPRSSYEQYF	TGCGCCAGCAGCCCCCGCAGCTCCTACGAGCAGTACTTC
TRBV6-1	TRBJ1-5	NA	NA	CASSVAGNQPQHF	TGTGCCAGCAGTGTGGCGGGCAATCAGCCCCAGCATTTT
TRBV9	TRBJ2-7	NA	NA	CASSVRGTHEQYF	TGTGCCAGCAGCGTTCGGGGGACGCACGAGCAGTACTTC
TRBV12-5	TRBJ2-1	NA	NA	CASGLIPSGEQFF	TGTGCTAGTGGTTTGATCCCGAGCGGTGAGCAGTTCTTC
TRBV15	TRBJ1-2	TRBD1	NA	CATSRGGTGGTYGYTF	TGTGCCACCAGCAGAGGAGGGACAGGGGGCACCTATGGCTACACCTTC
TRBV6-5	TRBJ1-2	NA	NA	CASGRGGEWNGYTF	TGTGCCAGCGGGAGGGGGGGCGAGTGGAATGGCTACACCTTC
TRBV2	TRBJ2-5	TRBD2	few	CASSAQGTSAETQYF	TGTGCCAGCAGTGCCCAAGGGACTAGCGCAGAGACCCAGTACTTC
TRBV9	TRBJ2-3	NA	NA	CASSLRAGSTDTQYF	TGTGCCAGCAGCCTCCGGGCGGGGAGCACAGATACGCAGTATTTT
TRBV18	TRBJ2-2	NA	NA	CASSQKGGTGELFF	TGTGCCAGCTCACAAAAAGGGGGCACCGGGGAGCTGTTTTTT
TRBV5-1	TRBJ2-2	TRBD1	NA	CASSHGQGVGGELFF	TGCGCCAGCAGCCATGGACAGGGGGTCGGCGGGGAGCTGTTTTTT
TRBV18	TRBJ2-7	NA	NA	CASSPGQNYEQYF	TGTGCCAGCTCACCAGGGCAAAACTACGAGCAGTACTTC
TRBV30	TRBJ2-5	NA	NA	CAWSTGWETQYF	TGTGCCTGGAGTACGGGATGGGAGACCCAGTACTTC
TRBV7-8	TRBJ1-2	TRBD1	NA	CASSLVGQAGGYTF	TGTGCCAGCAGCTTAGTAGGACAGGCGGGGGGCTACACCTTC
TRBV11-2	TRBJ2-3	NA	NA	CASSLGRGGGTDTQYF	TGTGCCAGCAGCTTAGGGAGGGGGGGAGGCACAGATACGCAGTATTTT